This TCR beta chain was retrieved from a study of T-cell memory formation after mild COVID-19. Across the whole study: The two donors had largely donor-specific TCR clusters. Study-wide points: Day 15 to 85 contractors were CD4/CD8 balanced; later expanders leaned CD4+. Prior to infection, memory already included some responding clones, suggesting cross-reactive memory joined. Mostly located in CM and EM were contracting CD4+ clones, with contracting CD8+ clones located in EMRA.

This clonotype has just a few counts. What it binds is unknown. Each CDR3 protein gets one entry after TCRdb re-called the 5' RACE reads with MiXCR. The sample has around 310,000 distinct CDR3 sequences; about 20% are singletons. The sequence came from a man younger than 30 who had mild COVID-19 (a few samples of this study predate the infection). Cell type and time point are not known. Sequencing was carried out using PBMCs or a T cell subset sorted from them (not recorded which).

This CDR3 reads CASREPAAGYGYTF. Written as DNA, the CDR3 is TGTGCCAGCAGAGAACCCGCAGCGGGCTATGGCTACACCTTC. J is TRBJ1-2 and V is TRBV6-5; D remains ambiguous. Germline CDR1 and CDR2: MNHEY and SVGAGI. The CDR3 spans 14 residues. V lost 6 bases and J 4 bases, leaving 15 bases between the germline ends.